This passage covers 5 T cell receptor beta chains from one sample sequenced in a study of CD8 T cells in ankylosing spondylitis. One entry per CDR3 protein results from TCRdb running MiXCR on the 5' RACE reads. The sample shows tens of thousands of distinct CDR3 sequences, around 17% of them seen only once. Sequenced sample: blood. The receptors were gathered from a male donor with ankylosing spondylitis or in good health (not recorded which).

This clonotype turned up a few times. V is TRBV15 and J is TRBJ2-6; D may correspond to TRBD1 or TRBD2 (6 bases each). V was pared by 8 bases and J by 0 bases, with 14 bases between. The CDR3 has 16 residues. Germline V gene lookup returns CDR1 LNHNV and CDR2 YYDKDF (reference sequence). DNA of the CDR3: TGTGCCACCTCCCCGGGGGCCCTCTCTGGGGCCAACGTCCTGACTTTC. Its translation: CATSPGALSGANVLTF.

This clonotype appeared many times. This chain uses TRBV28 with TRBJ1-4, with a weak D call TRBD1 (6 bases). V was clipped by 10 bases and J by 8 bases, with 20 bases between them. Germline V gene sequence: CDR1 MDHEN, CDR2 SYDVKM. This CDR3 is 14 amino acids long. CDR3 nucleotides: TGTGCCACCTCCTCCCAGGGGCAAAGGGAAAAACTGTTTTTT. It yields the protein CATSSQGQREKLFF.

This clonotype showed up many times. The chain uses TRBV4-3 and TRBJ2-1, with D hard to call. This CDR3 region has 14 residues. Germline loops: CDR1 LGHNA, CDR2 YSLEER. V was shortened by 0 bases and J by 8 bases, with 11 bases between the two germline ends. The CDR3: CASSQDTRGDEQFF. CDR3 bases: TGCGCCAGCAGCCAAGATACACGCGGCGATGAGCAGTTCTTC.

This rearrangement joins TRBV2 to TRBJ2-5, with 15 bases identical to TRBD2. The germline V gene encodes CDR1 SNHLY and CDR2 FYNNEI. The CDR3 is 19 amino acids. The J segment lost 6 bases and the V segment lost 6 bases, leaving 17 bases of the junction unmatched. The CDR3 bases are TGTGCCAGCAGCTCCGGGACTAGCGGGAGGTGGTCGCCGTTGAAGACCCAGTACTTC. Encoded protein: CASSSGTSGRWSPLKTQYF.

This clonotype was picked up a small number of times. This chain connects TRBV15 to TRBJ1-1; maybe TRBD1 (5 bases). The CDR3 length is 15 residues. CDR1 LNHNV and CDR2 YYDKDF come from the germline V gene (reference sequence). The V end was cut by 4 bases, the J end by 2 bases, with 14 bases between. CDR3 DNA: TGTGCCACCAGCATCCGGGCAGGGCCAAACACTGAAGCTTTCTTT. Protein sequence: CATSIRAGPNTEAFF. Looking up the rest from reference TRBV15 and TRBJ1-1 gives the full variable domain: DAMVIQNPRYQVTQFGKPVTLSCSQTLNHNVMYWYQQKSSQAPKLLFHYYDKDFNNEADTPDNFQSRRPNTSFCFLDIRSPGLGDTAMYLCATSIRAGPNTEAFFGQGTRLTVV.